The 5 T cell receptor beta chains below come from one sample, sequenced in a study of T-cell reconstitution after alpha-beta-depleted transplantation in children. For TCRbeta, the library was prepared with unique molecular identifiers. Each CDR3 protein gets one entry after TCRdb re-called the PCR reads with MiXCR. The data hold roughly 180,000 distinct CDR3 sequences, with over 8.5% observed a single time. Sequencing was performed on PBMCs, taken before TCRalphabeta/CD19-depleted stem cell transplant. These receptors originate from a boy aged 2-9 years with acute myeloid leukemia, due to receive a stem cell transplant.

This clonotype came up many times. The chain couples TRBV11-2 to TRBJ2-3, with D hard to call. The ends were cut back, 5 bases at V and 6 bases at J, with 6 bases in the middle. The CDR3 is 11 residues long. Germline V lookup: CDR1 SGHAT, CDR2 FQNNGV. The DNA for the CDR3 is TGTGCCAGCAGCCCTCTTGATACGCAGTATTTT. This translates into CASSPLDTQYF.

In this sample, this clonotype turned up many times. This chain links TRBV7-8 with TRBJ1-4, with 10 positions matching TRBD1. CDR1 is SGHVS, CDR2 FQNEAQ, per germline. The CDR3 sequence is 17 residues long. Trimming at V came to 1 base and at J to 5 bases, leaving 7 bases not matched to a gene. CDR3 sequence: CASSLDLGQGGNEKLFF. The CDR3 coding sequence is TGTGCCAGCAGCTTAGATCTAGGACAGGGGGGCAATGAAAAACTGTTTTTT. Full variable domain (missing parts from reference TRBV7-8 and TRBJ1-4): GAGVSQSPRYKVAKRGQDVALRCDPISGHVSLFWYQQALGQGPEFLTYFQNEAQLDKSGLPSDRFFAERPEGSVSTLKIQRTQQEDSAVYLCASSLDLGQGGNEKLFFGSGTQLSVL.

This clonotype was counted many times. The V and J genes are TRBV5-1 and TRBJ2-7, with TRBD2 identical over 13 bases. The CDR3 has 17 amino acids. From germline, CDR1 is SGHRS and CDR2 YFSETQ. J lost 3 bases, V lost 5 bases, and 11 bases had no gene match. CDR3 bases: TGCGCCAGCAGGGGAGGACTAGCGGGAGTAAAACGCTACGAGCAGTACTTC. Translating it yields CASRGGLAGVKRYEQYF.

This clonotype was picked up many times. J is TRBJ1-1 and V is TRBV3-1; 7 nucleotides agree with TRBD1. The CDR3 spans 15 residues. V shed 0 bases and J 4 bases; nucleotides not matched to a gene: 5. Germline lookup yields CDR1 LGHDT and CDR2 YNNKEL (reference sequence). CDR3 loop: CASSQEVQGLTEAFF. CDR3 nucleotide sequence: TGTGCCAGCAGCCAAGAGGTACAGGGGCTCACTGAAGCTTTCTTT. Full variable domain (remainder filled in from reference TRBV3-1 and TRBJ1-1): DTAVSQTPKYLVTQMGNDKSIKCEQNLGHDTMYWYKQDSKKFLKIMFSYNNKELIINETVPNRFSPKSPDKAHLNLHINSLELGDSAVYFCASSQEVQGLTEAFFGQGTRLTVV.

Many counts were recorded for this clonotype. This rearrangement joins TRBV10-2 to TRBJ1-2; D unresolved. The CDR3 has 14 residues. Trimming left V 3 bases short and J 2 bases short, with 10 bases between. CDR1 and CDR2 (germline): WSHSY, SAAADI. CDR3 coding DNA: TGCGCCAGCAGTGAATTTCCAGAAAACTATGGCTACACCTTC. Its translation: CASSEFPENYGYTF.